This TCR beta chain was identified in a study of blood T cells in healthy people across ages. Germline V CDR1 and CDR2: DFQATT, SNEGSKA (reference sequence). This CDR3 has 13 amino acids. Trimming took off 6 bases at V and 4 bases at J, with 13 bases between the two ends. A sample-barcoded 5' primer and a J-beta primer mix were used in a second PCR of about 7 to 12 cycles. Each CDR3 protein is one row after TCRdb ran MiXCR on the 5' RACE reads. The sample holds about 1.1 million distinct CDR3 sequences, roughly two fifths seen once. Donors were healthy Caucasian individuals from Russia aged about 6 to 100.

Sample: blood. This rearrangement joins TRBV20-1 to TRBJ1-5; TRBD1 is a possible D gene (5 bases). The TCR originated in a man aged 18 to 30 in good health. The CDR3 DNA reads as TGCAGTGCCCGGGACGAAACGAATCAGCCCCAGCATTTT. This encodes CSARDETNQPQHF.